These T cell receptor beta chains were read from a single sample in a study of shared clonotypes between healthy human individuals. Assay: immunoSEQ multiplex PCR; the TCRdb copy retains only in-frame clones and omits some. The sample lists 950,000 to 1,100,000 clones; around 74% were seen once. The sample comprised memory CD4+ T cells sorted from blood. These receptors all come from a man aged 18 to 29 in good health. Both conserved end residues are part of each CDR3. The D gene is left open where the match is weak. Clone size is shown for a subset of rows, as once, few, many or a class of expanded clone.

abundance,v_gene,j_gene,d_gene,CDR3nt,CDR3aa
-,TRBV7-2,TRBJ1-1,TRBD1,TGTGCCAGCAGCCGCCGGGACAGGGTTCTTTTCTTT,CASSRRDRVLFF
once,TRBV7-9,TRBJ2-7,-,TGTGCCAGCAGCTCACAGGGTCGACACGAGCAGTACTTC,CASSSQGRHEQYF
-,TRBV28,TRBJ2-7,-,TGTGCCAGCAGTTTTGACAGCCTTACCTACGAGCAGTACTTC,CASSFDSLTYEQYF
-,TRBV6-1,TRBJ2-2,TRBD2,TGTGCCAGCTCGACTAGCGGGGGGGCCGTCGGGGAGCTGTTTTTT,CASSTSGGAVGELFF
-,TRBV28,TRBJ1-2,-,TGTGCCAGCAGTTCCCCGACAGGACTTTCAGTCTACACCTTC,CASSSPTGLSVYTF
once,TRBV2,TRBJ2-7,-,TGTGCCAGCAGTGGCACCGACAGTCCCTACTACGAGCAGTACTTC,CASSGTDSPYYEQYF
-,TRBV6-5,TRBJ2-7,-,TGTGCCAGCAGTTACTCGACATTAGGAAGCTCCTACGAGCAGTACTTC,CASSYSTLGSSYEQYF
-,TRBV7-6,TRBJ2-2,TRBD1,TGTGCCAGCAGCTTAGAGGACAGGGGCACCGGGGAGCTGTTTTTT,CASSLEDRGTGELFF
-,TRBV5-5,TRBJ2-1,-,TGTGCCAGCAGCTCCGGGACCCACAATGAGCAGTTCTTC,CASSSGTHNEQFF
-,TRBV5-1,TRBJ2-5,TRBD2,TGCGCCAGCAGCGCCGACCAGCCGGGGGGGACCCAGTACTTC,CASSADQPGGTQYF
-,TRBV10-3,TRBJ2-2,TRBD2,TGTGCCATCACTCCGGGACTAGCGGGAGGGCCCGGGGAGCTGTTTTTT,CAITPGLAGGPGELFF
-,TRBV9,TRBJ2-3,-,TGTGCCAGCAGTCAGACTAGATACCCAGATACGCAGTATTTT,CASSQTRYPDTQYF
-,TRBV30,TRBJ2-7,-,TGTGCCTGGAGGGGCCTTTCCTACGAGCAGTACTTC,CAWRGLSYEQYF
-,TRBV5-4,TRBJ2-3,-,TGTGCCAGCAGCTTGGGTCGGGCAGATACGCAGTATTTT,CASSLGRADTQYF
-,TRBV6-5,TRBJ1-2,-,TGTGCCAGCAGTTCGTCCAGGGGACTCACCTTC,CASSSSRGLTF
-,TRBV2,TRBJ2-3,-,TGTGCCAGCAGCCTTTCGAGAGCAGATACGCAGTATTTT,CASSLSRADTQYF
-,TRBV5-4,TRBJ1-3,-,TGTGCCAGCAGCGGGGGGGGACGCTCTGGAAACACCATATATTTT,CASSGGGRSGNTIYF
-,TRBV10-3,TRBJ1-5,-,TGTGCCATCAGTCAAAGGGAAGGCAATCAGCCCCAGCATTTT,CAISQREGNQPQHF